This TCR beta chain was obtained from a study of T cell repertoires in aging, cancer and after chemotherapy. Study conclusions and caveats: In hematological cancer patients, infiltrated lymphoid organs may have impaired thymic emigration or peripheral T cell expansion. Across the chemotherapy interval, each cancer cohort showed higher median generation probability, suggesting thymic rebound.

The template was genomic DNA from peripheral blood, not RNA. Rearranged V-D-J TRB sequences were amplified with a mixed TRB-A/B primer pool. TCRdb re-analysed the multiplex PCR reads in MiXCR, keeping a single row per CDR3 protein. The sample has around 1,300 distinct CDR3 sequences, around 49% seen once. In this sample, this clonotype is medium-sized. The antigen remains unidentified. The CDR3 consists of 13 residues. Germline values: CDR1 DFQATT, CDR2 SNEGSKA (reference sequence). Trimming removed 6 bases at V and 1 base at J, with 12 bases between. The chain has TRBV20-1 and TRBJ1-1; no clear D gene. The sequence derives from a human donor with a blood cancer. Material for sequencing was blood. The CDR3 DNA sequence: TGCAGTGCCCCCCTGCAACCGAACACTGAAGCTTTCTTT. Its translation: CSAPLQPNTEAFF.